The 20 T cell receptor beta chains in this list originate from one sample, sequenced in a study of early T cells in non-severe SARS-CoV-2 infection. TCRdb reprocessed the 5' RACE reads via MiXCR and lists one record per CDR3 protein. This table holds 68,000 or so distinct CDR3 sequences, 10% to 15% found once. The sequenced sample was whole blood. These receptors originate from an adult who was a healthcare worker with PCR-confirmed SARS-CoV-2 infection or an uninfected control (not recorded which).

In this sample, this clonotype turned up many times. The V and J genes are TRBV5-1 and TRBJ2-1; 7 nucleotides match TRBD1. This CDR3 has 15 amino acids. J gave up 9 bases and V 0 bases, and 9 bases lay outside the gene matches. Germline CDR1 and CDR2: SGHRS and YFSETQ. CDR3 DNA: TGCGCCAGCAGCTTGGTGGCTAGCCGACAGGGTGAGCAGTTCTTC. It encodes CASSLVASRQGEQFF.

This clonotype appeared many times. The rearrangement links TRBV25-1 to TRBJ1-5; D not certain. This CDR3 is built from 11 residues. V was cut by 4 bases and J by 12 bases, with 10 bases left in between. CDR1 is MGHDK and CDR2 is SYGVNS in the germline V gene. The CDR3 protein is CASSAQPVQHF. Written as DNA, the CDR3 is TGTGCCAGCAGTGCCCAACCTGTCCAGCATTTT.

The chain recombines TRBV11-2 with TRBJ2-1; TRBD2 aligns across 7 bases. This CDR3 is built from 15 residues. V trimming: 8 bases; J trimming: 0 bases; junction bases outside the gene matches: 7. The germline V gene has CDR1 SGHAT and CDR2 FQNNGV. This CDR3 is CASSPGGSSYNEQFF. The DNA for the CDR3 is TGTGCCAGCTCCCCGGGGGGAAGCTCCTACAATGAGCAGTTCTTC.

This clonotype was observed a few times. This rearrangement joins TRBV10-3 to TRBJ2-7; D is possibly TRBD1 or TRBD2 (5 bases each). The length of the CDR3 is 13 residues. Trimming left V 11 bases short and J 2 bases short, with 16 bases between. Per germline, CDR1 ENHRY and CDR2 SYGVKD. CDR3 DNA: TGTGCCTCCAGGGCCCCGGGGCCCTACGAGCAGTACTTC. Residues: CASRAPGPYEQYF.

The CDR3, as DNA: TGTGCCATCATGACAGCCCAAGAGACCCAGTACTTC. Its translation is CAIMTAQETQYF. The chain carries TRBV10-3 and TRBJ2-5; a weak D match, TRBD1 (5 bases). CDR3 length: 12 residues. Trimming pared 7 bases from V and 1 base from J, leaving 7 bases between. The germline V gene encodes CDR1 ENHRY and CDR2 SYGVKD.

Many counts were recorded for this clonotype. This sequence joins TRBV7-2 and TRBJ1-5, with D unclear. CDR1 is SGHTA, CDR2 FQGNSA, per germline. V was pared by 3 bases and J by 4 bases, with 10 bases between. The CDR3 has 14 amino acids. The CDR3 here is CASSFSRENQPQHF. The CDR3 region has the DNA TGTGCCAGCAGCTTTAGTAGGGAGAATCAGCCCCAGCATTTT.

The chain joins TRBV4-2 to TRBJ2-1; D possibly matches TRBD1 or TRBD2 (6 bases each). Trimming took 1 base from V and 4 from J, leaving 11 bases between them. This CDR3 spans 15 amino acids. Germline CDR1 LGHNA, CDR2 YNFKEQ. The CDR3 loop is CASSQGGADYNEQFF. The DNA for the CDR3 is TGTGCCAGCAGCCAAGGGGGGGCCGATTACAATGAGCAGTTCTTC.

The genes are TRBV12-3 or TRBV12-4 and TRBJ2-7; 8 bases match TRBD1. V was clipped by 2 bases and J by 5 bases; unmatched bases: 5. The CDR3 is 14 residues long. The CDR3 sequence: CASSLWQGADEQYF. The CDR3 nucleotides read TGTGCCAGCAGTTTATGGCAGGGGGCCGACGAGCAGTACTTC.

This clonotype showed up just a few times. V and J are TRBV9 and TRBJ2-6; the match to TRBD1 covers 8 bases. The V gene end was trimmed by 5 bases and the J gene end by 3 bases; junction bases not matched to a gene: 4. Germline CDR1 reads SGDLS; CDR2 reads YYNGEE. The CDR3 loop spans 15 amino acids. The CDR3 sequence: CASSVDRDGANVLTF. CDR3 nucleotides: TGTGCCAGCAGTGTGGACAGGGATGGGGCCAACGTCCTGACTTTC.

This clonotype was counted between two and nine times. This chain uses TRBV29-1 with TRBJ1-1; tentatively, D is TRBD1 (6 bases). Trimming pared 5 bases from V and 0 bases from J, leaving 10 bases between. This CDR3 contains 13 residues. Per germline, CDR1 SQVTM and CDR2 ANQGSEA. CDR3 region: CSVLQGLNTEAFF. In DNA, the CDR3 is TGCAGCGTTCTCCAGGGGCTGAACACTGAAGCTTTCTTT.

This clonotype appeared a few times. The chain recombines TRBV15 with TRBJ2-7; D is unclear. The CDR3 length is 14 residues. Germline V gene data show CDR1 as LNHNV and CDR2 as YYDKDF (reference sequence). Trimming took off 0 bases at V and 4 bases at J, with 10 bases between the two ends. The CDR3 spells CATSRDRAVYEQYF. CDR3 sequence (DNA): TGTGCCACCAGCAGAGATAGGGCAGTTTACGAGCAGTACTTC.

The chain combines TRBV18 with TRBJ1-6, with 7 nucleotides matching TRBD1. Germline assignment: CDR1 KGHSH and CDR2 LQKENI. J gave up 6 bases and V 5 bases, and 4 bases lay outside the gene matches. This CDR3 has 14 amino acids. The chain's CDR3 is CASSGDSSNSPLHF. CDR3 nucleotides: TGTGCCAGCTCAGGGGACAGTAGTAATTCACCCCTCCACTTT. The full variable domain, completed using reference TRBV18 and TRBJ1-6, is NAGVMQNPRHLVRRRGQEARLRCSPMKGHSHVYWYRQLPEEGLKFMVYLQKENIIDESGMPKERFSAEFPKEGPSILRIQQVVRGDSAAYFCASSGDSSNSPLHFGNGTRLTVT.

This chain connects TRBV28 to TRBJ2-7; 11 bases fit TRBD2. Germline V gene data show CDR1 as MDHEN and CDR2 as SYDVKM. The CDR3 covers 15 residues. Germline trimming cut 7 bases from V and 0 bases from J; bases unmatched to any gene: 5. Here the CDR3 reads CASNPLAGGSYEQYF. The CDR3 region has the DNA TGTGCCAGCAATCCTCTAGCGGGGGGCTCCTACGAGCAGTACTTC.

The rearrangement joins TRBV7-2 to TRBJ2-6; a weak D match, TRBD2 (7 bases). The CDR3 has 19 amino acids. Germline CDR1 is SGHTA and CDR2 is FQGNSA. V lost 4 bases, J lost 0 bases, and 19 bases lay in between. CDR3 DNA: TGTGCCAGCAGCTCCCCGCCCGGGGGGCGATACTCTGGGGCCAACGTCCTGACTTTC. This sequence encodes CASSSPPGGRYSGANVLTF. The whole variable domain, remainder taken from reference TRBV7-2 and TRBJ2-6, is GAGVSQSPSNKVTEKGKDVELRCDPISGHTALYWYRQSLGQGLEFLIYFQGNSAPDKSGLPSDRFSAERTGGSVSTLTIQRTQQEDSAVYLCASSSPPGGRYSGANVLTFGAGSRLTVL.

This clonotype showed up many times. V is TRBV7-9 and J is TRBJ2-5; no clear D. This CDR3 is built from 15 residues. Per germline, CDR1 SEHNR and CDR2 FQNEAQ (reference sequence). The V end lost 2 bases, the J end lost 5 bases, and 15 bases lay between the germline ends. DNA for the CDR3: TGTGCCAGCAGCTTAACTGGGGATGGTCGGGAGACCCAGTACTTC. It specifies CASSLTGDGRETQYF. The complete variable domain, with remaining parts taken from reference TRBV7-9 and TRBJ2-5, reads DTGVSQNPRHKITKRGQNVTFRCDPISEHNRLYWYRQTLGQGPEFLTYFQNEAQLEKSRLLSDRFSAERPKGSFSTLEIQRTEQGDSAMYLCASSLTGDGRETQYFGPGTRLLVL.

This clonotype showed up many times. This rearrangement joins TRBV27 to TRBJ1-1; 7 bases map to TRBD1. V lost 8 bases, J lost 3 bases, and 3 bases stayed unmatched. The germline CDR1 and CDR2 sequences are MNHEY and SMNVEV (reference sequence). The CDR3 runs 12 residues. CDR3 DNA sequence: TGTGCCAGCCAGGGACAGCACACTGAAGCTTTCTTT. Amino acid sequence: CASQGQHTEAFF.

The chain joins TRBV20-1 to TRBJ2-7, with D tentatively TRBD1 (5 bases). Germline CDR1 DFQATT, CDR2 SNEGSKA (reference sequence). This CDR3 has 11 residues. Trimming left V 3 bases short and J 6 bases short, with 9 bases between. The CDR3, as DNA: TGCAGTGCTAGTTTAGGGGTCGAGCAGTACTTC. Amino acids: CSASLGVEQYF.

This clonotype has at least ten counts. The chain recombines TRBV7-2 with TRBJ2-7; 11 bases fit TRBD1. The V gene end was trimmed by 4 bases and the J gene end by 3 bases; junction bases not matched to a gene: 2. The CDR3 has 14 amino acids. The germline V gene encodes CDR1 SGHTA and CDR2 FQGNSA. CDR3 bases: TGTGCCAGCAGCTGGGACAGGGGGAACTACGAGCAGTACTTC. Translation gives CASSWDRGNYEQYF.

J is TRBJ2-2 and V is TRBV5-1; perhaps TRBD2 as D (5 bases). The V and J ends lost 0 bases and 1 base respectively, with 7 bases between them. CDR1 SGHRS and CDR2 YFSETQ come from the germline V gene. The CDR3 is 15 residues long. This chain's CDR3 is CASSLAGKNTGELFF. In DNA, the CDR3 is TGCGCCAGCAGCTTGGCGGGGAAGAACACCGGGGAGCTGTTTTTT. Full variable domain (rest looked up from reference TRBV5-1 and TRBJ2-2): KAGVTQTPRYLIKTRGQQVTLSCSPISGHRSVSWYQQTPGQGLQFLFEYFSETQRNKGNFPGRFSGRQFSNSRSEMNVSTLELGDSALYLCASSLAGKNTGELFFGEGSRLTVL.

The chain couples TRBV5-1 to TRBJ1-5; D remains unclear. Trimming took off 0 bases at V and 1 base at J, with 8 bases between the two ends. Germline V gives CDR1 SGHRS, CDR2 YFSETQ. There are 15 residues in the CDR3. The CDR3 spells CASSLAGVSNQPQHF. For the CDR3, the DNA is TGCGCCAGCAGCTTGGCAGGAGTGAGCAATCAGCCCCAGCATTTT.